The TCR beta chain under discussion was sequenced for a study of shared clonotypes between healthy human individuals. Study-wide points: Clonotypes that were shared across four donors made up 4.5% to 5% of naive CD4 clonotypes. Rarefaction revealed incomplete sorted-subset sequencing despite large depth.

With respect to this clone: Its antigen is as yet unknown.

Deep was the level used in running the assay. Only in-frame clones appear in the TCRdb table, and some are missing; sequencing was by immunoSEQ multiplex PCR. This sample has under 1,900,000 clones, with less than 99% found just once. Germline V gene lookup returns CDR1 SGHDT and CDR2 YYEEEE. The V segment lost 4 bases and the J segment 3 bases; nucleotides outside the gene matches: 8. The CDR3 has 15 residues. Sequencing used naive CD4+ T cells sorted from blood. Subset meaning: CD45RA+ positively selected. This chain joins TRBV5-6 and TRBJ1-2; 8 bases align to TRBD1. The sequence came from a man aged 25 to 40 in good health. CDR3 in amino acids: CASSPDPTGDYGYTF. CDR3 sequence (DNA): TGTGCCAGCAGCCCCGATCCGACAGGGGACTATGGCTACACCTTC.